This entry lists 9 T cell receptor beta chains sequenced from one sample in a study of shared clonotypes between healthy human individuals. The repertoire was sequenced with immunoSEQ multiplex PCR; TCRdb's copy has only in-frame clones and lacks some. The repertoire holds some 300,000 clones, with more than 60% as singletons. The sample consisted of memory CD4+ T cells sorted from blood. Subset specified: CD45RA-negative fraction. These receptors were taken from a man aged 25 to 40 in good health.

The chain joins TRBV27 to TRBJ2-3; D is ambiguous. The germline V and J ends were trimmed by 8 bases and 2 bases, with 14 bases remaining between them. The CDR3 totals 14 residues. Germline-derived CDR1 and CDR2 are MNHEY and SMNVEV (reference sequence). CDR3 loop: CASRPRLNTDTQYF. The CDR3, as DNA: TGTGCCAGCCGCCCCCGGCTTAACACAGATACGCAGTATTTT.

V usage is TRBV19 and J usage is TRBJ2-7; 11 bases map to TRBD1. V dropped 4 bases and J dropped 5; count of bases not matched to a gene: 10. The CDR3 contains 16 residues. Germline V gives CDR1 LNHDA, CDR2 SQIVND (reference sequence). The CDR3, as DNA: TGTGCCAGTAGTAATCCCGGTAGGACAGGGGGCCACGAGCAGTACTTC. Residues: CASSNPGRTGGHEQYF.

The J gene is TRBJ2-1, the V gene TRBV6-1; 9 bases agree with TRBD1. The J segment lost 6 bases and the V segment lost 8 bases, leaving 8 bases of the junction unmatched. CDR3 length: 14 residues. Germline lookup yields CDR1 MNHNS and CDR2 SASEGT. CDR3 sequence: CASFRDRVGNEQFF. The CDR3 DNA reads as TGTGCCAGCTTCCGGGACAGGGTTGGCAATGAGCAGTTCTTC.

This chain joins TRBV7-9 and TRBJ2-7, with D possibly called TRBD1 or TRBD2 (5 bases each). Germline V lookup: CDR1 SEHNR, CDR2 FQNEAQ (reference sequence). This CDR3 is 12 amino acids long. V was trimmed by 6 bases and J by 0 bases, leaving 6 bases between them. The CDR3 DNA reads TGTGCCAGCAGGGGGGACTCCTACGAGCAGTACTTC. Translating gives CASRGDSYEQYF.

The chain links TRBV28 to TRBJ1-1; D not certain. Germline-derived CDR1 and CDR2 are MDHEN and SYDVKM. V was cut by 7 bases and J by 2 bases, with 11 bases left in between. The CDR3 extends over 13 amino acids. The CDR3 reads CASTVPSNTEAFF. The CDR3 nucleotides are TGTGCCAGCACCGTTCCGTCTAACACTGAAGCTTTCTTT.

The rearrangement joins TRBV10-2 to TRBJ2-1; 10 bases agree with TRBD1. The CDR3 is made up of 14 amino acids. With 6 bases clipped from V and 6 bases from J, the junction kept 5 bases outside the gene matches. Germline CDR1 and CDR2: WSHSY and SAAADI. The CDR3 here is CASSRDRGFNEQFF. CDR3 bases: TGCGCCAGCAGCCGGGACAGGGGATTCAATGAGCAGTTCTTC.

The rearrangement links TRBV10-3 to TRBJ2-4; D may be TRBD1 or TRBD2 (5 bases each). CDR3 length: 15 amino acids. V was trimmed by 0 bases and J by 7 bases, leaving 13 bases between them. CDR1 is ENHRY and CDR2 is SYGVKD in the germline V gene. This CDR3 reads CAISESRGMGNIQYF. The CDR3 nucleotides are TGTGCCATCAGTGAGTCGAGGGGTATGGGTAACATTCAGTACTTC.

A word on this clone: Different DNA sequences within this sample yield the same CDR3. The CDR3 reads CASSPGTGYNEQFF. DNA for the CDR3: TGCGCCAGCAGCCCTGGGACAGGGTACAATGAGCAGTTCTTC. The chain links TRBV5-1 to TRBJ2-1, with 9 bases matching TRBD1. The junction had 3 bases not matched to a gene; V was cut back by 4 bases and J by 4 bases. CDR1 is SGHRS, CDR2 YFSETQ, per germline. The CDR3 consists of 14 residues.

This chain's CDR3 is CASSASGAPLPEQYF. The CDR3 coding sequence is TGTGCCAGCAGCGCCTCCGGGGCACCTCTGCCCGAGCAGTACTTC. This chain joins TRBV7-3 and TRBJ2-7; D assignment may be TRBD1 or TRBD2 (5 bases each). Germline V gene sequence: CDR1 SGHTA, CDR2 FQGTGA. The CDR3 is 15 residues long. V was cut by 5 bases and J by 6 bases, with 20 bases left in between.